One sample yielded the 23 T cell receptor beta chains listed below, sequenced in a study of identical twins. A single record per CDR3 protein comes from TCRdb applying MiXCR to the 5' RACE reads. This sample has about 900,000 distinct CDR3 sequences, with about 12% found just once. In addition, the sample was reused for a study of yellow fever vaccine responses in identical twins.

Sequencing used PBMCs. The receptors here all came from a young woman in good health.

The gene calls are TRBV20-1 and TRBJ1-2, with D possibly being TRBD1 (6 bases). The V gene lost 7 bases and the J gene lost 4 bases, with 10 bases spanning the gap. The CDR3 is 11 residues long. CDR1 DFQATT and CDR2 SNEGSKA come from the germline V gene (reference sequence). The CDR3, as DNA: TGCAGTGACGAGGGGGGCTATGGCTACACCTTC. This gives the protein CSDEGGYGYTF.

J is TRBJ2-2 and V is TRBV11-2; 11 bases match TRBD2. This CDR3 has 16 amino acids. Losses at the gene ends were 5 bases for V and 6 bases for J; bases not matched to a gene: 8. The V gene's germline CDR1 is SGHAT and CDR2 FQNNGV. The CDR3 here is CASSLLSGRAPGELFF. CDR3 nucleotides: TGTGCCAGCAGCCTCCTTAGCGGGAGGGCCCCCGGGGAGCTGTTTTTT.

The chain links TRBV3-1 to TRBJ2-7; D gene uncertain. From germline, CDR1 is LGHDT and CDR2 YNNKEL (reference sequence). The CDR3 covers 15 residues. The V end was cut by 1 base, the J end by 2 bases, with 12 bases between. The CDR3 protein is CASSQGLFRPYEQYV. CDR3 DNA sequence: TGTGCCAGCAGCCAAGGCCTGTTCCGTCCCTACGAGCAGTACGTC.

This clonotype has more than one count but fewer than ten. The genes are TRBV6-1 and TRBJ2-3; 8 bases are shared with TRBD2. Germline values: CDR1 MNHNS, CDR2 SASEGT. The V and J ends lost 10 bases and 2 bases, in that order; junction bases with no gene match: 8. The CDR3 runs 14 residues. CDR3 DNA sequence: TGTGCCACATCCCTTAGCGGGACCACAGATACGCAGTATTTT. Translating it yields CATSLSGTTDTQYF.

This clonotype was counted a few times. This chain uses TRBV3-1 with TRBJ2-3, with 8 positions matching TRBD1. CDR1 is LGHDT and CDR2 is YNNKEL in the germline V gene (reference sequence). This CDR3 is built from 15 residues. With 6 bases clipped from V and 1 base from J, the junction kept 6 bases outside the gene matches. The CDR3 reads CASRLTGQGTDTQYF. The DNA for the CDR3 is TGTGCCAGCAGGTTGACGGGACAGGGCACAGATACGCAGTATTTT.

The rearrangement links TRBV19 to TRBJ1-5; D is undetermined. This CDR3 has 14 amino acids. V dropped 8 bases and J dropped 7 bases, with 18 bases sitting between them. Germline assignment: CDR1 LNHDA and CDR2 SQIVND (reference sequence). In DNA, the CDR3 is TGTGCCAGTGGGCGGTTTGCCGAGAACCAGCCCCAGCATTTT. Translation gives CASGRFAENQPQHF.

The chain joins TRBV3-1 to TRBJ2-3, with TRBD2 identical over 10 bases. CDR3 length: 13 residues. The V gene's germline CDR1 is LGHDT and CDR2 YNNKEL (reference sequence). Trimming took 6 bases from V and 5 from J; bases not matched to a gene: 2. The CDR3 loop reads CASSSSGRDTQYF. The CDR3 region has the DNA TGTGCCAGCAGTTCTAGCGGGAGAGATACGCAGTATTTT.

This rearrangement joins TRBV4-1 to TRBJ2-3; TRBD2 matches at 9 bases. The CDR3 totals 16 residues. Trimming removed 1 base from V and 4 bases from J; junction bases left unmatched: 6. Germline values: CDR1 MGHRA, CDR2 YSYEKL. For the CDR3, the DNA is TGCGCCAGCAGCCAAGGGGGCGGGGGGGCCCCAGATACGCAGTATTTT. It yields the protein CASSQGGGGAPDTQYF.

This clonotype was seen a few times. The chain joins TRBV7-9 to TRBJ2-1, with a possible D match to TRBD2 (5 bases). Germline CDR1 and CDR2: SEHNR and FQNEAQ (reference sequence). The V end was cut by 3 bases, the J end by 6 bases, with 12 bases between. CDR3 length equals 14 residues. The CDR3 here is CASSFGSYTNEQFF. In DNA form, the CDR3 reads TGTGCCAGCAGCTTTGGGAGCTACACCAATGAGCAGTTCTTC.

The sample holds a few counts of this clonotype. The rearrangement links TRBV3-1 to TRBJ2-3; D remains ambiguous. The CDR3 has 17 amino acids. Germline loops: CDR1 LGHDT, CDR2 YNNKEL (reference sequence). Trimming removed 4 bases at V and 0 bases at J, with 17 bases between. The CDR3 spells CASSPTPLVFSTDTQYF. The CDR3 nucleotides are TGTGCCAGCAGCCCTACCCCTCTAGTCTTCAGCACAGATACGCAGTATTTT.

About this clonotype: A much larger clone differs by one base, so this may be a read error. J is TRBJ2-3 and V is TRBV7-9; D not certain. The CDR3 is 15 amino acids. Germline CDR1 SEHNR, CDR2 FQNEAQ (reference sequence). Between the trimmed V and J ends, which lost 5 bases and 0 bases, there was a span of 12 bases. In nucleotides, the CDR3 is TGTGCCAGCAGCCCGCAGGCGTCTAGCACAGATACGCAGTATTTT. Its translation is CASSPQASSTDTQYF. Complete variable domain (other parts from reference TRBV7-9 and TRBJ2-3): DTGVSQNPRHKITKRGQNVTFRCDPISEHNRLYWYRQTLGQGPEFLTYFQNEAQLEKSRLLSDRFSAERPKGSFSTLEIQRTEQGDSAMYLCASSPQASSTDTQYFGPGTRLTVL.

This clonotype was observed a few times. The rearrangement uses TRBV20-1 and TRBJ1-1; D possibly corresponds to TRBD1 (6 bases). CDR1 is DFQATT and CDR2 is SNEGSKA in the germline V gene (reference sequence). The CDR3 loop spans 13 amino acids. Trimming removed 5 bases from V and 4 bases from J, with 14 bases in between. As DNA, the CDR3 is TGCAGTGCTCCCAAGGGGGGGGCCACTGAAGCTTTCTTT. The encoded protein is CSAPKGGATEAFF.

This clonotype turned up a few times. The CDR3 region is CSARSEAGGTETQYF. The CDR3, as DNA: TGCAGTGCTAGATCTGAAGCGGGAGGAACAGAGACCCAGTACTTC. V gene TRBV20-1 combines with J gene TRBJ2-5; 9 positions agree with TRBD2. Germline assignment: CDR1 DFQATT and CDR2 SNEGSKA (reference sequence). CDR3 length: 15 amino acids. Trimming cost V 2 bases and J 4 bases; bases outside gene matches: 8.

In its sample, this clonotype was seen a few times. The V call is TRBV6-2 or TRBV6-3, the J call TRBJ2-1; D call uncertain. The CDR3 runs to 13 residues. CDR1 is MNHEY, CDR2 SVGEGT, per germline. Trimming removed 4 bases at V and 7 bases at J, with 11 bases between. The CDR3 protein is CASSFFGVNEQFF. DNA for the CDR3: TGTGCCAGCAGTTTCTTTGGAGTAAATGAGCAGTTCTTC.

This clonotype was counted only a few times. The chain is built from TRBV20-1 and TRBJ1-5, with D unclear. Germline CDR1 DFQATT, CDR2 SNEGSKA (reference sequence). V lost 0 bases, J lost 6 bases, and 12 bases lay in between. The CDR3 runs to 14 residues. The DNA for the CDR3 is TGCAGTGCTAGAGATGGACGGCCCGGTCAGCCCCAGCATTTT. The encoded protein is CSARDGRPGQPQHF.

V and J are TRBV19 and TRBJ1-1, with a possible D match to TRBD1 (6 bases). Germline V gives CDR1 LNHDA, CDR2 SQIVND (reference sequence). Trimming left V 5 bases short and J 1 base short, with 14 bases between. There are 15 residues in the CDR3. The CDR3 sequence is CASSRNREWNTEAFF. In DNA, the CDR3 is TGTGCCAGTAGTCGCAACAGGGAGTGGAACACTGAAGCTTTCTTT.

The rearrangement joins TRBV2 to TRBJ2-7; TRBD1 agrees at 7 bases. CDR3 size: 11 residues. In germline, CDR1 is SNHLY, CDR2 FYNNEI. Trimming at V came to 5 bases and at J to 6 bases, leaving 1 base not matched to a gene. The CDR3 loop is CASSTGAEQYF. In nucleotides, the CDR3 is TGTGCCAGCAGTACAGGGGCCGAGCAGTACTTC.

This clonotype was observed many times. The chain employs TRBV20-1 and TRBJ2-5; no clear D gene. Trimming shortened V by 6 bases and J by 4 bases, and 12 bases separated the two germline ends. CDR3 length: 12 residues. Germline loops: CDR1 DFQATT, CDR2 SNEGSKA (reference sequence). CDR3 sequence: CSALSWGETQYF. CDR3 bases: TGCAGTGCCCTGAGTTGGGGAGAGACCCAGTACTTC.

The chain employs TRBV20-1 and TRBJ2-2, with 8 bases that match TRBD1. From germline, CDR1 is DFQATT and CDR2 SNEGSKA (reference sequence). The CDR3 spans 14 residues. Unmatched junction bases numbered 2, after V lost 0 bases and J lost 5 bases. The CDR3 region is CSARDRGLTGELFF. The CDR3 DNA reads TGCAGTGCTAGAGACAGGGGGCTAACCGGGGAGCTGTTTTTT.

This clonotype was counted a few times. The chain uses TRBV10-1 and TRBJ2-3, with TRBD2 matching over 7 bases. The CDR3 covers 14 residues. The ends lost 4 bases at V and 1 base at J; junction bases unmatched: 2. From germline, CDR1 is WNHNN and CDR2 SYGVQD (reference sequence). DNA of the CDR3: TGCGCCAGCAGTGTCCTAGCGGGCACAGATACGCAGTATTTT. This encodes CASSVLAGTDTQYF.

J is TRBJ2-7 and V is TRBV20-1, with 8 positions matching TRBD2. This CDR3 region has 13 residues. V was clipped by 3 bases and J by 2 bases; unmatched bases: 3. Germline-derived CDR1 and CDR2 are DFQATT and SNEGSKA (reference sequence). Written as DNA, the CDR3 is TGCAGTGCTAGGGGACTAGAGGCCTACGAGCAGTACTTC. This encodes CSARGLEAYEQYF.

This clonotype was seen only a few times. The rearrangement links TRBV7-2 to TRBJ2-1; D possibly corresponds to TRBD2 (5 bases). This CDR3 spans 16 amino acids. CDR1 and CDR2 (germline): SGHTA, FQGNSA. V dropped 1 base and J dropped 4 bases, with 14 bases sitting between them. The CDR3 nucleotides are TGTGCCAGCAGCTTAGTTGTCTCCTCGGGGTACAATGAGCAGTTCTTC. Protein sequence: CASSLVVSSGYNEQFF.

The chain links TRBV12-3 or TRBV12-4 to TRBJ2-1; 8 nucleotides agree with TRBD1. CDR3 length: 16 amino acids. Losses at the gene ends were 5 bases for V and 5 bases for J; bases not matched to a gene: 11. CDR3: CASSNRQGSADNEQFF. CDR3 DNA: TGTGCCAGCAGTAACCGACAGGGGAGTGCGGACAATGAGCAGTTCTTC.